This entry is about one T cell receptor (beta chain). In the source study's methods: Amplified reference gene primers provided the basis for estimating nucleated cell counts. Only in-frame clones appear in the TCRdb table, and some are missing; sequencing was by immunoSEQ multiplex PCR. V, J and clone size are taken as reported in that table, and D and trimming were inferred from the DNA itself. This table holds fewer than 350,000 clones, around nine tenths found once. These data belong to a study of blood T cell repertoires in COVID-19. Whole-study context: Two negative PCRs, clearance, or symptom resolution characterized the recovered Cohort 3 donors. The samples span acute and convalescent COVID-19 from the United States, Italy and Spain.

The CDR3 length is 15 residues. The germline V gene has CDR1 MDHEN and CDR2 SYDVKM. Trimming removed 6 bases from V and 6 bases from J, with 18 bases in between. This receptor was taken from a woman aged 55-75 years in a cohort exposed to, infected with or recovered from COVID-19 (not recorded which). The chain has TRBV28 and TRBJ2-1; a possible D gene is TRBD2 (5 bases). Sequenced sample: PBMCs or T cells enriched from blood (not recorded which). CDR3 amino acids: CASSRPRHGINEQFF. In nucleotides, the CDR3 is TGTGCCAGCAGCCGACCCCGACACGGGATCAATGAGCAGTTCTTC. The whole variable domain, filled in from reference TRBV28 and TRBJ2-1, reads DVKVTQSSRYLVKRTGEKVFLECVQDMDHENMFWYRQDPGLGLRLIYFSYDVKMKEKGDIPEGYSVSREKKERFSLILESASTNQTSMYLCASSRPRHGINEQFFGPGTRLTVL.